The 27 T cell receptor beta chains reported below all come from one sample, sequenced in a study of response to subunit inactivated influenza vaccine. TCRdb analysed the RT-PCR reads with MiXCR anew, one entry per CDR3 protein. The sample lists about 610,000 distinct CDR3 sequences; roughly 15% were seen once. Here the sequenced sample was PBMCs from blood, taken 11 to 12 days after vaccination. The source is a man aged 45-60 years who received an inactivated influenza vaccine.

The rearrangement uses TRBV29-1 and TRBJ2-5; TRBD2 aligns across 10 bases. V dropped 7 bases and J dropped 7; count of bases not matched to a gene: 9. CDR3 length equals 13 residues. The germline gives CDR1 SQVTM, CDR2 ANQGSEA. CDR3 coding DNA: TGCAGCGGCGTAGCGGGGGGCAGAGGGACCCAGTACTTC. Translating gives CSGVAGGRGTQYF.

The rearrangement uses TRBV6-1 and TRBJ2-1; 7 bases match TRBD1. J lost 8 bases, V lost 7 bases, and 14 bases had no gene match. Looked up from germline, CDR1 is MNHNS and CDR2 is SASEGT. The CDR3 loop spans 15 amino acids. This CDR3 is CASKKQGQALDEQFF. Here the CDR3 DNA reads TGTGCCAGCAAAAAACAAGGACAGGCGCTGGATGAGCAGTTCTTC.

The V and J genes are TRBV20-1 and TRBJ2-1; TRBD2 aligns across 7 bases. Germline V gene sequence: CDR1 DFQATT, CDR2 SNEGSKA (reference sequence). V shed 5 bases, J shed 2 bases, and the junction held 9 bases outside the gene matches. CDR3 length: 15 amino acids. CDR3 protein: CSAHGAGRAYNEQFF. The CDR3 nucleotides are TGCAGTGCTCATGGAGCGGGGAGGGCCTACAATGAGCAGTTCTTC.

In its sample, this clonotype was seen a few times. The chain recombines TRBV7-2 with TRBJ2-2; TRBD2 agrees at 11 bases. Germline-derived CDR1 and CDR2 are SGHTA and FQGNSA. The CDR3 runs 18 residues. Germline trimming cut 2 bases from V and 6 bases from J; bases unmatched to any gene: 11. The CDR3 spells CASSLPRVIAGGSGELFF. The CDR3 DNA sequence: TGTGCCAGCAGCTTACCGCGGGTTATAGCGGGGGGGTCCGGGGAGCTGTTTTTT.

This clonotype was observed a few times. The chain uses TRBV11-2 and TRBJ2-3, with 9 positions matching TRBD2. Germline lookup yields CDR1 SGHAT and CDR2 FQNNGV. CDR3 length: 16 amino acids. V trimming: 6 bases; J trimming: 2 bases; junction bases outside the gene matches: 9. The CDR3 nucleotides are TGTGCCAGCAGACCGGTAGCGGGGGCTCACACAGATACGCAGTATTTT. Translation gives CASRPVAGAHTDTQYF.

This clonotype was recorded many times. The chain combines TRBV12-3 or TRBV12-4 with TRBJ1-5; the match to TRBD1 covers 8 bases. The CDR3 is made up of 13 amino acids. The V and J ends lost 6 bases and 7 bases, in that order; junction bases with no gene match: 5. CDR3 DNA: TGTGCCAGCAGCGGACAGGGAAGGCAGCCCCAGCATTTT. This sequence encodes CASSGQGRQPQHF.

This clonotype was observed at least ten times. This sequence joins TRBV6-2 or TRBV6-3 and TRBJ2-2; D possibly corresponds to TRBD1 (6 bases). The germline CDR1 and CDR2 sequences are MNHEY and SVGEGT. This CDR3 is 13 amino acids long. V was shortened by 8 bases and J by 7 bases, with 14 bases between the two germline ends. The CDR3 DNA sequence: TGTGCCAGCCGGGACATCGGATTCGGGGAGCTGTTTTTT. It yields the protein CASRDIGFGELFF.

The chain recombines TRBV6-1 with TRBJ2-4; TRBD1 agrees at 9 bases. Germline V gives CDR1 MNHNS, CDR2 SASEGT. This CDR3 spans 16 amino acids. Trimming removed 5 bases from V and 0 bases from J; junction bases left unmatched: 5. CDR3 amino acids: CASSHDRGIAKNIQYF. The DNA for the CDR3 is TGTGCCAGCAGTCATGACAGGGGGATAGCCAAAAACATTCAGTACTTC.

This clonotype was found a few times. CDR3 sequence: CSARVASGGNNEQFF. The CDR3 DNA sequence: TGCAGTGCTAGAGTGGCCAGCGGGGGGAACAATGAGCAGTTCTTC. The chain links TRBV20-1 to TRBJ2-1; TRBD2 matches 9 bases. V shed 1 base and J 5 bases; nucleotides not matched to a gene: 6. Germline CDR1 DFQATT, CDR2 SNEGSKA (reference sequence). The CDR3 length is 15 residues.

This clonotype was seen only a few times. The CDR3 region is CASSLDPENEQYF. CDR3 in DNA: TGCGCCAGCAGCTTGGATCCGGAAAACGAGCAGTACTTC. The chain joins TRBV5-1 to TRBJ2-7; no firm D call. CDR3 length: 13 residues. CDR1 is SGHRS and CDR2 is YFSETQ in the germline V gene. V dropped 0 bases and J dropped 5 bases, with 9 bases sitting between them.

The chain joins TRBV4-3 to TRBJ2-3; the D gene could be TRBD1 or TRBD2 (7 bases each). From germline, CDR1 is LGHNA and CDR2 YSLEER. V lost 3 bases and J 2 bases, leaving 18 bases between the germline ends. CDR3 length equals 17 residues. The CDR3 protein is CASSQPARGGPTDTQYF. The DNA for the CDR3 is TGCGCCAGCAGCCAGCCAGCCAGGGGGGGCCCCACAGATACGCAGTATTTT.

V gene TRBV20-1 combines with J gene TRBJ2-1; D gene unclear. This CDR3 has 15 amino acids. Trimming left V 0 bases short and J 5 bases short, with 14 bases between. Germline CDR1 reads DFQATT; CDR2 reads SNEGSKA (reference sequence). DNA of the CDR3: TGCAGTGCTAGAGATCCTGTTCCAGTTAACAATGAGCAGTTCTTC. It is translated as CSARDPVPVNNEQFF.

The CDR3 protein is CASSVPSGNNEQFF. CDR3 DNA sequence: TGTGCCAGCAGTGTGCCTAGCGGGAACAATGAGCAGTTCTTC. The gene calls are TRBV2 and TRBJ2-1; TRBD2 matches at 9 bases. Germline V CDR1 and CDR2: SNHLY, FYNNEI. Unmatched junction bases numbered 3, after V lost 4 bases and J lost 5 bases. This CDR3 spans 14 amino acids. Together with reference TRBV2 and TRBJ2-1, the CDR3 gives the full variable domain: EPEVTQTPSHQVTQMGQEVILRCVPISNHLYFYWYRQILGQKVEFLVSFYNNEISEKSEIFDDQFSVERPDGSNFTLKIRSTKLEDSAMYFCASSVPSGNNEQFFGPGTRLTVL.

This clonotype has a handful of counts. This rearrangement joins TRBV11-2 to TRBJ2-1, with a possible D match to TRBD2 (6 bases). The germline V gene has CDR1 SGHAT and CDR2 FQNNGV. This CDR3 is built from 16 residues. V lost 5 bases and J lost 5, with 19 bases in between. The CDR3 DNA sequence: TGTGCCAGCAGCACCCTTCCGGGAGTATGGGACAATGAGCAGTTCTTC. Amino acid sequence: CASSTLPGVWDNEQFF.

This clonotype was seen more than once but under ten times. CDR3 sequence: CASSWAQLSGNTIYF. As DNA, the CDR3 is TGTGCCAGCAGTTGGGCACAACTCTCTGGAAACACCATATATTTT. The rearrangement links TRBV28 to TRBJ1-3; D remains unclear. This CDR3 is built from 15 residues. Deletions cut 4 bases from V and 0 bases from J, with 10 bases between. Germline V gene lookup returns CDR1 MDHEN and CDR2 SYDVKM.

This clonotype was observed a handful of times. J is TRBJ1-5 and V is TRBV20-1; no firm D call. Per germline, CDR1 DFQATT and CDR2 SNEGSKA (reference sequence). CDR3 length: 12 residues. V lost 0 bases and J 7 bases, leaving 7 bases between the germline ends. Here the CDR3 reads CSARDRSQPQHF. The DNA for the CDR3 is TGCAGTGCTAGAGACAGGTCCCAGCCCCAGCATTTT.

CDR3 coding DNA: TGCAGTGCTAGAGATACCCGCGGAACCTACGAGCAGTACTTC. This translates into CSARDTRGTYEQYF. V usage is TRBV20-1 and J usage is TRBJ2-7, with D unclear. The germline V gene has CDR1 DFQATT and CDR2 SNEGSKA (reference sequence). The CDR3 sequence is 14 residues long. Trimming cost V 0 bases and J 2 bases, with 11 bases left between them.

The table lists this clonotype with many counts. The chain uses TRBV14 and TRBJ1-2, with 9 bases fitting TRBD1. Germline values: CDR1 SGHDN, CDR2 FVKESK. The CDR3 length is 14 residues. The junction had 5 bases not matched to a gene; V was cut back by 5 bases and J by 4 bases. CDR3 sequence: CASSVGTGPYGYTF. CDR3 bases: TGTGCCAGCAGCGTTGGGACAGGGCCCTATGGCTACACCTTC.

V usage is TRBV3-1 and J usage is TRBJ2-4; D gene uncertain. The V end was cut by 3 bases, the J end by 5 bases, with 5 bases between. Germline V gives CDR1 LGHDT, CDR2 YNNKEL (reference sequence). The CDR3 runs 12 residues. CDR3: CASSHLQNIQYF. The CDR3 region has the DNA TGTGCCAGCAGCCACCTTCAAAACATTCAGTACTTC. The full variable domain, in which reference TRBV3-1 and TRBJ2-4 provide the parts outside the CDR3, is DTAVSQTPKYLVTQMGNDKSIKCEQNLGHDTMYWYKQDSKKFLKIMFSYNNKELIINETVPNRFSPKSPDKAHLNLHINSLELGDSAVYFCASSHLQNIQYFGAGTRLSVL.

This rearrangement joins TRBV6-5 to TRBJ2-1; D perhaps matches TRBD2 (6 bases). The CDR3 sequence is 16 residues long. V gave up 0 bases and J gave up 6 bases, with 15 bases separating them. The V gene's germline CDR1 is MNHEY and CDR2 SVGAGI. The CDR3 nucleotides are TGTGCCAGCAGTTACTCGATAGGGGAGGCTTTCAATGAGCAGTTCTTC. Translated, it gives CASSYSIGEAFNEQFF.

This clonotype was seen many times. The chain is built from TRBV3-1 and TRBJ1-6; D might be TRBD1 (6 bases). The CDR3 length is 17 residues. Germline V gene data show CDR1 as LGHDT and CDR2 as YNNKEL (reference sequence). V was pared by 4 bases and J by 6 bases, with 19 bases between. CDR3 protein: CASSRGAGAPLNSPLHF. The CDR3 DNA reads as TGTGCCAGCAGCCGAGGAGCGGGGGCCCCTCTTAATTCACCCCTCCACTTT.

This clonotype was recorded at least ten times. Written as DNA, the CDR3 is TGTGCCAGCAGCCCCCCCGGGACCTACGAGCAGTACTTC. It translates to CASSPPGTYEQYF. J is TRBJ2-7 and V is TRBV28; D may be TRBD2 (5 bases). The length of the CDR3 is 13 residues. Germline V lookup: CDR1 MDHEN, CDR2 SYDVKM. V was clipped by 6 bases and J by 2 bases, with 11 bases between them.

The chain joins TRBV20-1 to TRBJ2-6; a weak D match, TRBD2 (5 bases). Germline-derived CDR1 and CDR2 are DFQATT and SNEGSKA (reference sequence). The CDR3 has 16 amino acids. V was pared by 3 bases and J by 2 bases, with 14 bases between. The CDR3 DNA sequence: TGCAGTGCTAGGGATGGAGGTTGGACTGGGGCCAACGTCCTGACTTTC. It encodes CSARDGGWTGANVLTF.

This chain links TRBV20-1 with TRBJ2-7, with 8 bases matching TRBD1. The CDR3 length is 14 residues. Germline V gene sequence: CDR1 DFQATT, CDR2 SNEGSKA (reference sequence). Losses at the gene ends were 6 bases for V and 1 base for J; bases not matched to a gene: 8. The CDR3 bases are TGCAGTGCCAGGTGGACAGGGAAGTCCTACGAGCAGTACTTC. Translating gives CSARWTGKSYEQYF.

This clonotype came up once. The rearrangement joins TRBV6-2 or TRBV6-3 to TRBJ1-4, with D unresolved. Germline CDR1 MNHEY, CDR2 SVGEGT. CDR3 size: 13 residues. With 6 bases removed from V and 7 bases from J, the gap between germline ends came to 12 bases. The CDR3 bases are TGTGCCAGCAGCTACGAGAATGGTGAAAAACTGTTTTTT. This encodes CASSYENGEKLFF.

Ten or more counts support this clonotype. CDR3 sequence (DNA): TGTGCCAGCAGTTTGAGCGGGGGACCCACAGATACGCAGTATTTT. Its protein product is CASSLSGGPTDTQYF. The chain links TRBV12-3 or TRBV12-4 to TRBJ2-3; 8 nucleotides match TRBD2. CDR3 length equals 15 residues. V gave up 3 bases and J gave up 2 bases; unmatched junction bases: 4.

This clonotype was detected many times. The CDR3 region has the DNA TGTGCCAGCAGCTTAGCTTCCGAGACCCAGTACTTC. Amino acids: CASSLASETQYF. The chain joins TRBV7-9 to TRBJ2-5; unclear D gene. Trimming took 0 bases from V and 5 from J, leaving 4 bases between them. The CDR3 is 12 residues long. Germline V gene sequence: CDR1 SEHNR, CDR2 FQNEAQ (reference sequence).